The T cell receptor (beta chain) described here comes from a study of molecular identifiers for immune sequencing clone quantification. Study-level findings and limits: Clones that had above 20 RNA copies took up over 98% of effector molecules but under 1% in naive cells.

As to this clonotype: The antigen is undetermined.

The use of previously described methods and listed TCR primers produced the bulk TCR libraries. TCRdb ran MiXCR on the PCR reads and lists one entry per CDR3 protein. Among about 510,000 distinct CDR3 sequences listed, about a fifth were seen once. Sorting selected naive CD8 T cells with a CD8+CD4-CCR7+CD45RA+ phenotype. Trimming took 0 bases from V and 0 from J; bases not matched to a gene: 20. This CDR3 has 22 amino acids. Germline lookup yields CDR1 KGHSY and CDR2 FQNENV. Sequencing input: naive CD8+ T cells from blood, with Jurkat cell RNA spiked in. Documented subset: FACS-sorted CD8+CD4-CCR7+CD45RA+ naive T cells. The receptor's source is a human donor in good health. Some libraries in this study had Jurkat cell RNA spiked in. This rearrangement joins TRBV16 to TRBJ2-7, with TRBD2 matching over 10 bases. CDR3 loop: CASSQSLVGRGTTSGISYEQYF. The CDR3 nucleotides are TGTGCCAGCAGCCAATCTTTGGTCGGTCGAGGTACTACTAGCGGGATCTCCTACGAGCAGTACTTC.